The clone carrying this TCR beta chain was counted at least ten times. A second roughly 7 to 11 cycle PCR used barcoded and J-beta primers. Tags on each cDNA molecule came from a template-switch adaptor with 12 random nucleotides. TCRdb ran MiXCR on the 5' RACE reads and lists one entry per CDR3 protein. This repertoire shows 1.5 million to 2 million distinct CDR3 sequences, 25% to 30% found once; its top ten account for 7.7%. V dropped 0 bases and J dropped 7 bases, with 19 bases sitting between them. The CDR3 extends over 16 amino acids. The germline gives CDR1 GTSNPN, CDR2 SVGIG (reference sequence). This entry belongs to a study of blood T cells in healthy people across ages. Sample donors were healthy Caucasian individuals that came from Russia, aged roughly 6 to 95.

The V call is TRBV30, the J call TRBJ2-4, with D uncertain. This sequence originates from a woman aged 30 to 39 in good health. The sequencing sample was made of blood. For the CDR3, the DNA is TGTGCCTGGAGTGTAAGCCCTTCGGGCGCGGTGAACATTCAGTACTTC. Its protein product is CAWSVSPSGAVNIQYF.